Included here is one T cell receptor (beta chain) sequence, with context. Method: immunoSEQ multiplex PCR; TCRdb's copy keeps in-frame clones and lacks some. Of about 410,000 clones in the sample, 70% to 90% were seen once. The CDR3 runs to 12 residues. Trimming removed 8 bases from V and 6 bases from J, with 14 bases in between. Germline V CDR1 and CDR2: SEHNR, FQNEAQ (reference sequence). The data were taken from a study of blood T cell repertoires in COVID-19. The J gene is TRBJ2-7, the V gene TRBV7-9, with no clear D. The material sequenced was peripheral blood. This receptor was identified in a woman aged 25 to 45 with active or convalescent COVID-19. The CDR3 DNA is TGTGCCAGCCGCCCTCCGGTCGGCGAGCAGTACTTC. Translation: CASRPPVGEQYF.